Listed below are T cell receptor beta chains from one sample, sequenced in a study of T cell responses to AZD1222 COVID-19 vaccine. Using immunoSEQ multiplex PCR, the repertoire was profiled, and TCRdb retains in-frame clones only, with some absent. The data contain roughly 160,000 clones, 92% of them seen just once; the ten biggest clones take up about 4%. The specimen was peripheral blood, collected on day 0 of MenACWY control vaccination. Receptors were obtained from an adult in good health. The CDR3 runs from the conserved cysteine through the conserved F or W. D genes are given only for firm matches. Size is omitted from some rows. Given values are once, few, many or a class for expanded clones.

j_call,v_call,d_call,clone_size,cdr3_nt,cdr3_aa
TRBJ2-3,TRBV5-4,NA,NA,TGTGCCAGCAGCTTTATGGGCACAGATACGCAGTATTTT,CASSFMGTDTQYF
TRBJ1-1,TRBV19,NA,NA,TGTGCCAGTAGTATAGGAGGGAACACTGAAGCTTTCTTT,CASSIGGNTEAFF
TRBJ2-2,TRBV27,TRBD2,NA,TGTGCCAGCAGCCCAGGACTAGCGGGAGCCGGGGAGCTGTTTTTT,CASSPGLAGAGELFF
TRBJ1-2,TRBV4-2,NA,many,TGTGCCAGCAGCCAAGGGGTGAAGGGGGAGTATGGCTACACCTTC,CASSQGVKGEYGYTF
TRBJ1-3,TRBV30,NA,NA,TGTGCCTGGAGGACGGATGGAAACACCATATATTTT,CAWRTDGNTIYF
TRBJ1-2,TRBV30,NA,NA,TGTGCCTGGAACAGGGTAAAGGGGTATGGCTACACCTTC,CAWNRVKGYGYTF
TRBJ2-2,TRBV7-7,NA,NA,TGTGCCAGCAGCTCTTCGAGTGCGAGAAACACCGGGGAGCTGTTTTTT,CASSSSSARNTGELFF
TRBJ1-1,TRBV15,NA,NA,TGTGCCACCAGCAGAGCAGGCCCAACTGAAGCTTTCTTT,CATSRAGPTEAFF
TRBJ1-1,TRBV5-1,TRBD1,once,TGCGCCAGCAGCGGGACAGGGGGCAGCACTGAAGCTTTCTTT,CASSGTGGSTEAFF
TRBJ2-3,TRBV7-9,NA,few,TGTGCCAGCAGCTTAGTCTCAGGGGCCCACACAGATACGCAGTATTTT,CASSLVSGAHTDTQYF
TRBJ2-7,TRBV29-1,NA,NA,TGCAGCGTTGGATCCTACGAGCAGTACTTC,CSVGSYEQYF
TRBJ2-3,TRBV6-1,NA,NA,TGTGCCAGCAGTGAAATGGCGGCCCGGAGAGATTTT,CASSEMAARRDF
TRBJ1-2,TRBV6-5,TRBD1,NA,TGTGCCAGCAGTTACTCTGGCAGGGGGCGAGGCTATGGCTACACCTTC,CASSYSGRGRGYGYTF
TRBJ1-1,TRBV12-3/TRBV12-4,NA,NA,TGTGCCAGCAGTCGGAGTTGGACTGAAGCTTTCTTT,CASSRSWTEAFF
TRBJ2-7,TRBV11-3,NA,NA,TGTGCCAGCAGCTCTACCCCCTACGAGCAGTACTTC,CASSSTPYEQYF
TRBJ1-2,TRBV5-1,TRBD1,NA,TGCGCCAGCAGCGCCGACAGGGGGCAGGAAGGCTACACCTTC,CASSADRGQEGYTF
TRBJ2-2,TRBV10-2,NA,NA,TGCGCCAGCAGCCCACAGCGGCCCACCGGGGAGCTGTTTTTT,CASSPQRPTGELFF
TRBJ2-3,TRBV7-2,NA,NA,TGTGCCAGCAGCTTAGTGGGAGGGGGAATTACAGATACGCAGTATTTT,CASSLVGGGITDTQYF
TRBJ2-2,TRBV5-1,TRBD1,once,TGCGCCAGCAGCTTCCTTGGACAGGGAAACACCGGGGAGCTGTTTTTT,CASSFLGQGNTGELFF
TRBJ2-7,TRBV27,NA,NA,TGTGCCAGCAGTATACAGGGCCGTAACGTCTCCTACGAGCAGTACTTC,CASSIQGRNVSYEQYF
TRBJ2-3,TRBV6-2/TRBV6-3,NA,NA,TGTGCCAGCAGTTACCCGGCAGGGGGCACAGATACGCAGTATTTT,CASSYPAGGTDTQYF
TRBJ2-1,TRBV12-5,TRBD2,NA,TGTGCCATAGCGGGAGTATACAATGAGCAGTTCTTC,CAIAGVYNEQFF
TRBJ1-2,TRBV19,NA,NA,TGTGCCAGTAGTATACCGGGACACATCTATGGCTACACCTTC,CASSIPGHIYGYTF
TRBJ1-2,TRBV7-9,NA,NA,TGTGCCAGCAGCCCTCACCGGACAGTTGTTGGTGGCTACACCTTC,CASSPHRTVVGGYTF
TRBJ2-7,TRBV11-3,NA,NA,TGTGCCAGCAGCTCTGAACCCGGGGGAACCTACTACGAGCAGTACTTC,CASSSEPGGTYYEQYF
TRBJ1-5,TRBV12-5,NA,NA,TGTGCTAGTGGCTTAGACAGATACAATCAGCCCCAGCATTTT,CASGLDRYNQPQHF
TRBJ2-2,TRBV3-1/TRBV3-2,TRBD1,NA,TGTGCCAGCAGCCAGAGAGTACAGGGGGTAGGAGGGCGGGTCGGGGAGCTGTTTTTT,CASSQRVQGVGGRVGELFF
TRBJ2-1,TRBV13,NA,once,TGTGCCAGCAGCTTATCCCTCTCCTACAATGAGCAGTTCTTC,CASSLSLSYNEQFF
TRBJ2-1,TRBV24-1,TRBD1,NA,TGTGCCACCAGCCGCGGACAGGGGGACAATGAGCAGTTCTTC,CATSRGQGDNEQFF